This TCR beta chain was recovered during a study of blood T cells in healthy people across ages. Points from the study as a whole: Naive T cell percentage showed a strong correlation with the diversity of TCR beta. Both naive CD4+ cell counts and diversity were greater in long-lived donors than in aged donors.

For the second PCR, which ran for about 7 to 11 cycles, a sample-barcoded 5' primer and a J-beta primer mix were used. TCRdb recomputed calls from the 5' RACE reads with MiXCR, one row per CDR3 protein. There are approximately 2,000,000 distinct CDR3 sequences in the sample; 30% to 40% occur only once, and under 25% lies in the top ten. RNA extraction gave at least 5.5 micrograms of total RNA per sample. CDR3 length equals 14 residues. CDR1 is DFQATT and CDR2 is SNEGSKA in the germline V gene (reference sequence). V lost 1 base, J lost 7 bases, and 8 bases stayed unmatched. The sample holds a few counts of this clonotype. What it recognizes is unknown.

This chain connects TRBV20-1 to TRBJ2-5; 8 bases align to TRBD2. The TCR was taken from a human donor in good health. Material: blood. The CDR3 is CSARVGGARGTQYF. The DNA of the CDR3 is TGCAGTGCTAGAGTCGGGGGGGCCAGGGGGACCCAGTACTTC.